This T cell receptor beta chain stems from a study of blood T cell repertoires in COVID-19. Study details: Resolution of symptoms, clearance, or two negative PCRs was present in recovered Cohort 3 donors.

This clone has more than one count but fewer than ten. The CDR3 consists of 14 residues. With 0 bases clipped from V and 6 bases from J, the junction kept 4 bases outside the gene matches. Germline V gives CDR1 MGHRA, CDR2 YSYEKL. Clones were sequenced by immunoSEQ multiplex PCR, and TCRdb holds only the in-frame ones, with some missing. This sample has 200,000 to 250,000 clones, with 70% to 90% found just once. Sequencing was done on a sample of PBMCs or T cells enriched from blood (not recorded which). The rearrangement uses TRBV4-1 and TRBJ1-2; 7 positions agree with TRBD1. This TCR was sampled from a woman aged 45 to 65 in a cohort exposed to, infected with or recovered from COVID-19 (not recorded which). The chain's CDR3 is CASSQEDRVDGYTF. The CDR3 bases are TGCGCCAGCAGCCAAGAAGACAGGGTCGATGGCTACACCTTC.